What follows are 26 T cell receptor beta chains derived from one specimen sequenced in a study of CD8 T cells in ankylosing spondylitis. TCRdb recomputed calls from the 5' RACE reads with MiXCR, one row per CDR3 protein. The sample holds 250,000 or so distinct CDR3 sequences, 10% seen once. The sample was blood, either unsorted or a sorted T cell fraction (not recorded which). The origin of the receptors is a male donor with ankylosing spondylitis or in good health (not recorded which).

This clonotype was detected ten times or more. This chain links TRBV7-2 with TRBJ1-1; possibly TRBD1 for D (5 bases). The CDR3 sequence is 13 residues long. CDR1 SGHTA and CDR2 FQGNSA come from the germline V gene. V was pared by 5 bases and J by 5 bases, with 12 bases between. CDR3 amino acids: CASSGGGVTEAFF. CDR3 sequence (DNA): TGTGCCAGCAGCGGGGGGGGGGTAACTGAAGCTTTCTTT.

This clonotype was recorded many times. The V call is TRBV5-1, the J call TRBJ1-2; 7 bases match TRBD1. CDR1 is SGHRS, CDR2 YFSETQ, per germline. The CDR3 has 14 amino acids. The ends lost 0 bases at V and 5 bases at J; junction bases unmatched: 4. The CDR3 nucleotides are TGCGCCAGCAGCTTGGAGGGGGCTCGGTATGGCTACACCTTC. It encodes CASSLEGARYGYTF.

This clonotype occurred many times. The V and J genes are TRBV7-9 and TRBJ2-5; D not certain. The CDR3 length is 16 residues. CDR1 is SEHNR, CDR2 FQNEAQ, per germline (reference sequence). Trimming shortened V by 1 base and J by 1 base, and 13 bases separated the two germline ends. The DNA of the CDR3 is TGTGCCAGCAGCTTAGAGTGGAACAGCCTCCAAGAGACCCAGTACTTC. Protein product: CASSLEWNSLQETQYF.

This clonotype was seen at least ten times. This sequence joins TRBV30 and TRBJ1-2; 8 positions agree with TRBD1. The CDR3 has 13 residues. CDR1 and CDR2 (germline): GTSNPN, SVGIG (reference sequence). J lost 8 bases, V lost 0 bases, and 5 bases had no gene match. CDR3 nucleotide sequence: TGTGCCTGGAGTGTGGGACAGGCCCTGGGCTACACCTTC. This sequence encodes CAWSVGQALGYTF.

This clonotype was recorded many times. The chain combines TRBV5-1 with TRBJ2-3; 10 positions match TRBD1. V shed 0 bases, J shed 5 bases, and the junction held 9 bases outside the gene matches. The CDR3 covers 17 residues. Germline values: CDR1 SGHRS, CDR2 YFSETQ. The CDR3 protein is CASSLGFTGTGEDTQYF. CDR3 in DNA: TGCGCCAGCAGCTTGGGCTTTACCGGGACAGGGGAAGATACGCAGTATTTT.

This clonotype was picked up a small number of times. The rearrangement joins TRBV7-9 to TRBJ2-3; TRBD2 aligns across 10 bases. V lost 5 bases and J lost 3; bases outside the gene matches: 5. The germline gives CDR1 SEHNR, CDR2 FQNEAQ (reference sequence). CDR3 size: 15 residues. This chain's CDR3 is CASSILAGVTDTQYF. CDR3 DNA sequence: TGTGCCAGCAGCATTCTAGCGGGAGTGACAGATACGCAGTATTTT.

This clonotype was counted ten times or more. Written as DNA, the CDR3 is TGCGCCAGCAGCTTGGCCCTGCTAGCGGGAGGCACAGATACGCAGTATTTT. Translating gives CASSLALLAGGTDTQYF. V is TRBV5-1 and J is TRBJ2-3; 10 nucleotides agree with TRBD2. The CDR3 is 17 residues long. After removal of 0 bases from V and 1 base from J, the junction contained 5 bases not matched to a gene. Germline CDR1 and CDR2: SGHRS and YFSETQ.

As to this clonotype: One junction end does not reproduce the germline sequence, and a read error may be involved. This chain uses TRBV20-1 with TRBJ2-7; 7 positions agree with TRBD1. Germline CDR1 and CDR2: DFQATT and SNEGSKA (reference sequence). CDR3 size: 15 residues. In DNA, the CDR3 is TGCAGTACTAGACCGACAGGGTTAAGGTCCTACGAGCAGTACTTC. Protein: CSTRPTGLRSYEQYF.

This clonotype appeared many times. The rearrangement uses TRBV20-1 and TRBJ2-1, with D tentatively TRBD2 (5 bases). Germline CDR1 DFQATT, CDR2 SNEGSKA (reference sequence). V lost 0 bases and J 6 bases, leaving 15 bases between the germline ends. This CDR3 region has 15 residues. CDR3 nucleotides: TGCAGTGCTAGAGATAGACCGCGCGCGGGCAATGAGCAGTTCTTC. Its translation is CSARDRPRAGNEQFF.

This clonotype was seen at least ten times. This chain uses TRBV29-1 with TRBJ2-7; TRBD1 matches at 7 bases. The germline CDR1 and CDR2 sequences are SQVTM and ANQGSEA. The CDR3 sequence is 12 residues long. With V trimmed by 5 bases and J by 6 bases, 7 bases remained unmatched. CDR3 protein: CSVTAGGSEQYF. The CDR3 DNA reads TGCAGCGTTACGGCAGGGGGTTCCGAGCAGTACTTC.

This clonotype showed up many times. The J gene is TRBJ2-7, the V gene TRBV10-3; 8 nucleotides line up with TRBD2. The CDR3 has 13 amino acids. The germline gives CDR1 ENHRY, CDR2 SYGVKD. The trim removed 8 bases at V and 3 bases at J, leaving 6 bases unmatched. The DNA of the CDR3 is TGTGCCATCGGGCAGCGGGAGCTCTACGAGCAGTACTTC. Protein: CAIGQRELYEQYF.

This clonotype was counted ten times or more. The rearrangement links TRBV2 to TRBJ2-7; D unclear. CDR1 and CDR2 (germline): SNHLY, FYNNEI. The CDR3 runs to 14 residues. The V gene lost 7 bases and the J gene lost 3 bases, with 16 bases spanning the gap. The CDR3 loop is CASKVVRMHYEQYF. The CDR3 DNA is TGTGCCAGCAAGGTCGTCAGGATGCACTACGAGCAGTACTTC. Filled out from reference TRBV2 and TRBJ2-7, the complete variable domain reads EPEVTQTPSHQVTQMGQEVILRCVPISNHLYFYWYRQILGQKVEFLVSFYNNEISEKSEIFDDQFSVERPDGSNFTLKIRSTKLEDSAMYFCASKVVRMHYEQYFGPGTRLTVT.

Ten or more counts support this clonotype. The rearrangement links TRBV5-1 to TRBJ2-1; possible D gene TRBD1, 6 bases. V lost 0 bases to trimming and J lost 7 bases, with 20 bases between them. Germline CDR1 and CDR2: SGHRS and YFSETQ. The CDR3 runs to 17 residues. The CDR3 sequence is CASSLGVGRDIRNEQFF. The CDR3 DNA is TGCGCCAGCAGCTTGGGCGTCGGCAGGGACATTCGTAATGAGCAGTTCTTC.

There are many counts of this clonotype. This chain uses TRBV6-6 with TRBJ1-1; the D gene is possibly TRBD1 (5 bases). CDR1 is MNHNY, CDR2 SVGAGI, per germline (reference sequence). The V end lost 5 bases, the J end lost 12 bases, and 19 bases lay between the germline ends. This CDR3 has 13 amino acids. The chain's CDR3 is CASSSALGGRTFF. The CDR3 DNA follows: TGTGCCAGCAGTAGCGCGCTCGGGGGACGGACTTTCTTT.

This clonotype was recorded at least ten times. The gene calls are TRBV10-3 and TRBJ2-3; maybe TRBD2 (5 bases). The CDR3 covers 16 residues. Germline values: CDR1 ENHRY, CDR2 SYGVKD. Deletions cut 3 bases from V and 0 bases from J, with 13 bases between. The CDR3 protein is CAISEGPAGSTDTQYF. CDR3 coding DNA: TGTGCCATCAGTGAAGGGCCGGCGGGTAGCACAGATACGCAGTATTTT.

This clonotype appeared many times. V usage is TRBV7-2 and J usage is TRBJ2-5; TRBD2 agrees at 12 bases. The J segment lost 2 bases and the V segment lost 1 base, leaving 2 bases of the junction unmatched. Germline values: CDR1 SGHTA, CDR2 FQGNSA. This CDR3 contains 16 residues. The CDR3 sequence: CASSLGLAGGQETQYF. The CDR3 DNA sequence: TGTGCCAGCAGCTTAGGCCTAGCGGGGGGGCAAGAGACCCAGTACTTC.

This clonotype has a count of ten or more. The J gene is TRBJ2-7, the V gene TRBV6-5; TRBD2 is a possible D gene (5 bases). V was pared by 2 bases and J by 4 bases, with 6 bases between. This CDR3 has 12 amino acids. Germline-derived CDR1 and CDR2 are MNHEY and SVGAGI. CDR3 sequence reads: CASSYGLYEQYF. The CDR3 DNA is TGTGCCAGCAGTTACGGACTTTACGAGCAGTACTTC.

The sample holds many counts of this clonotype. V gene TRBV12-3 or TRBV12-4 combines with J gene TRBJ1-2; D remains ambiguous. Trimming removed 5 bases at V and 2 bases at J, with 9 bases between. CDR3 length equals 13 residues. The CDR3 sequence is CASSRDKNYGYTF. The CDR3 nucleotides are TGTGCCAGCAGTCGCGACAAGAACTATGGCTACACCTTC.

This chain joins TRBV28 and TRBJ2-7, with TRBD2 identical over 16 bases. CDR1 and CDR2 (germline): MDHEN, SYDVKM. The CDR3 runs 21 residues. The junction had 21 bases not matched to a gene; V was cut back by 6 bases and J by 4 bases. Here the CDR3 DNA reads TGTGCCAGCAGCTCGGAGGGGACTAGCGGGAGGGAGATGCACGGGCTATACGAGCAGTACTTC. It translates to CASSSEGTSGREMHGLYEQYF.

This clonotype was counted ten times or more. The V call is TRBV5-5, the J call TRBJ2-5; 7 positions agree with TRBD1. Germline CDR1 reads SGHKS; CDR2 reads YYEKEE (reference sequence). V lost 4 bases to trimming and J lost 4 bases; unmatched junction nucleotides: 10. This CDR3 region has 15 residues. Here the CDR3 DNA reads TGTGCCAGCAGCCGAGGGGGCTCAGACCGAGAGACCCAGTACTTC. It encodes CASSRGGSDRETQYF.

In this sample, this clonotype turned up many times. This sequence joins TRBV15 and TRBJ1-2, with 7 bases lining up with TRBD1. Germline V gene data show CDR1 as LNHNV and CDR2 as YYDKDF (reference sequence). The J segment lost 6 bases and the V segment lost 1 base, leaving 11 bases of the junction unmatched. The CDR3 has 16 residues. The CDR3 loop reads CATSRVDPRGSDGYTF. CDR3 DNA sequence: TGTGCCACCAGCAGAGTTGACCCCAGGGGGTCCGATGGCTACACCTTC.

This clonotype showed up many times. Here the CDR3 reads CASAPGVLSTDTQYF. CDR3 coding DNA: TGTGCCAGCGCCCCGGGAGTCCTAAGCACAGATACGCAGTATTTT. J is TRBJ2-3 and V is TRBV6-1; D may be TRBD2 (6 bases). Per the germline V gene, CDR1 is MNHNS and CDR2 is SASEGT. The CDR3 has 15 residues. The V end was cut by 8 bases, the J end by 0 bases, with 15 bases between.

This clonotype was detected ten times or more. This chain uses TRBV20-1 with TRBJ2-5; D might be TRBD1 (6 bases). The length of the CDR3 is 12 residues. CDR1 is DFQATT and CDR2 is SNEGSKA in the germline V gene (reference sequence). Between the trimmed V and J ends, which lost 3 bases and 4 bases, there was a span of 9 bases. This CDR3 reads CSASARGETQYF. The CDR3 DNA follows: TGCAGTGCTAGCGCCAGGGGAGAGACCCAGTACTTC.

The table lists this clonotype with many counts. The chain employs TRBV3-1 and TRBJ2-3; D unclear. The V gene's germline CDR1 is LGHDT and CDR2 YNNKEL (reference sequence). V was shortened by 0 bases and J by 9 bases, with 16 bases between the two germline ends. CDR3 length: 15 amino acids. This chain's CDR3 is CASSQEIPPQWTQYF. The CDR3 DNA reads TGTGCCAGCAGCCAAGAGATCCCGCCTCAGTGGACGCAGTATTTT.

In its sample, this clonotype was seen many times. The chain has TRBV5-1 and TRBJ2-1; D remains ambiguous. Germline V CDR1 and CDR2: SGHRS, YFSETQ. The V end was cut by 0 bases, the J end by 8 bases, with 9 bases between. The CDR3 sequence is 13 residues long. The CDR3 loop is CASSLEGSYEQFF. In DNA form, the CDR3 reads TGCGCCAGCAGCTTGGAAGGCAGTTATGAGCAGTTCTTC. Full variable domain (rest looked up from reference TRBV5-1 and TRBJ2-1): KAGVTQTPRYLIKTRGQQVTLSCSPISGHRSVSWYQQTPGQGLQFLFEYFSETQRNKGNFPGRFSGRQFSNSRSEMNVSTLELGDSALYLCASSLEGSYEQFFGPGTRLTVL.

This clonotype has only a few counts. The chain employs TRBV19 and TRBJ1-1; D may be TRBD1 (6 bases). The V end lost 6 bases, the J end lost 2 bases, and 22 bases lay between the germline ends. CDR3 size: 17 residues. CDR1 is LNHDA and CDR2 is SQIVND in the germline V gene (reference sequence). Here the CDR3 DNA reads TGTGCCAGTAGGGCCTGGAACCTTGACAGGTTTAACACTGAAGCTTTCTTT. Protein sequence: CASRAWNLDRFNTEAFF.